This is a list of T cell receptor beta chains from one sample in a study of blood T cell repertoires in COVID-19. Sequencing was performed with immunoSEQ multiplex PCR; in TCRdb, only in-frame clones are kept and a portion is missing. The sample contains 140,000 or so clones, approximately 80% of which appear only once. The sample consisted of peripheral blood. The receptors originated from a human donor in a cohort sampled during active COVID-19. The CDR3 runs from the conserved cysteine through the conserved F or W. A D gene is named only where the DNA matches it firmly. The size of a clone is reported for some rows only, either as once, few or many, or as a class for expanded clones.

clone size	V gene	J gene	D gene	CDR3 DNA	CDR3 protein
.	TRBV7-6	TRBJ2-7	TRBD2	TGTGCCAGCAGCAAATCGGGACTAGCGGGAGGCGAGCAGTACTTC	CASSKSGLAGGEQYF
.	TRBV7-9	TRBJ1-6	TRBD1	TGTGCCAGCAGCTCCAACAGGGGATCCTATAATTCACCCCTCCACTTT	CASSSNRGSYNSPLHF
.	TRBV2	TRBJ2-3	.	TGTGCCAGCGCGAGGATTAGAGCTGGCACAGATACGCAGTATTTT	CASARIRAGTDTQYF
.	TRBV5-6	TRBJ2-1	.	TGTGCCAGCAGCTTAAAGTACTCCCTTTGGGAGCAGTTCTTC	CASSLKYSLWEQFF
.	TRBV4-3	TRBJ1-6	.	TGCGCCAGCAGCCAAGGGACAGCCAACTCCTATAATTCACCCCTCCACTTT	CASSQGTANSYNSPLHF
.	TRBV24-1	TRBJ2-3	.	TGTGCCACCAGCGCGAAAAAAGCCGGGACAACTAGCACAGATACGCAGTATTTT	CATSAKKAGTTSTDTQYF
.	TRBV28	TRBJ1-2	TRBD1	TGTGCCAGCAAGATGACAGGGGTTGTTGGCTACACCTTC	CASKMTGVVGYTF
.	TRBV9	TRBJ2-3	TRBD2	TGTGCCAGCAGCCTTGGGACTAGCGGACCAGATACGCAGTATTTT	CASSLGTSGPDTQYF
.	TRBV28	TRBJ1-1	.	TGTGCCAGCAGTTTCAGGGGCACTGAAGCTTTCTTT	CASSFRGTEAFF
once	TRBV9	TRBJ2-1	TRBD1	TGTGCCAGCAGCGATGGGACAGGGGGCTTCAATGAGCAGTTCTTC	CASSDGTGGFNEQFF
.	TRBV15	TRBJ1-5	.	TGTGCCACCAGCAGAGGGGGGACACCACCCCAGCCCCAGCATTTT	CATSRGGTPPQPQHF
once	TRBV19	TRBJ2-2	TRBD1	TGTGCCAGTAGTCTATGGACAGGGGAGAGAGCCGGGGAGCTGTTTTTT	CASSLWTGERAGELFF
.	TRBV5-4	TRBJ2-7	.	TGTGCCAGCAGCTTGGAAGGTGCAGGACTTCTCGTCTACGAGCAGTACTTC	CASSLEGAGLLVYEQYF
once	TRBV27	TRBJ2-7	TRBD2	TGTGCCAGCAGCCCGGGGCTAGCGGTCTCCTACGAGCAGTACTTC	CASSPGLAVSYEQYF
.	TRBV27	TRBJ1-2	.	TGTGCCAGCGGCGGAGGGACGGGAAGGGGCCGCTATGGCTACACCTTC	CASGGGTGRGRYGYTF
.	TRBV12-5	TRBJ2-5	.	TGTGCTAGTGGTTTGCACCCCGGAGGCGGGGATCCCCAGTACTTC	CASGLHPGGGDPQYF
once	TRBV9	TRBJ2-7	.	TGTGCCAGCAGCGTTCAAAGTGATGGCCAGGTGCAGTACTTC	CASSVQSDGQVQYF
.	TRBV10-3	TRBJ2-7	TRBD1	TGTGCCATCCGCGGGGGACAGGGTAGATTCTACGAGCAGTACTTC	CAIRGGQGRFYEQYF
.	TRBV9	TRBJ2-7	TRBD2	TGTGCCAGCAGCGTAGCCCCGCAGGGTCCCGGTCTAGCGGGTCGCTCCTACGAGCAGTACTTC	CASSVAPQGPGLAGRSYEQYF
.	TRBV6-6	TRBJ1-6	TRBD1	TGTGCCAGCAGAGGGGGACAGGGTTCACCCCTCCACTTT	CASRGGQGSPLHF
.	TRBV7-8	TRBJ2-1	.	TGTGCCAGCACCTACTTCTCTAGTGAATACAATGAGCAGTTCTTC	CASTYFSSEYNEQFF
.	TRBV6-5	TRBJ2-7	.	TGTGCCAGCAGTTACTCGGCCCCACTGGAGCTCTACGAGCAGTACTTC	CASSYSAPLELYEQYF
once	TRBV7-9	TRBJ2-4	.	TGTGCCAGCAGCAAAACCTCCCCAACAGGCGAAGGAAACATTCAGTACTTC	CASSKTSPTGEGNIQYF
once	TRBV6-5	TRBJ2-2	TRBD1	TGTGCCAGCAGTCGCTCCGGGACAGGGACCGGGGAGCTGTTTTTT	CASSRSGTGTGELFF